The following is a TCR beta chain sequence with its context. The antigen remains undetermined. These data come from a study of graft-versus-host responses after intestinal transplantation. Study results and caveats: GvH clones turned up in recipient marrow; some had shown up first in ileum or blood.

Produced via immunoSEQ multiplex PCR; TCRdb's table is partial and in-frame only. The sample lists over 80,000 clones; 80% to 95% were seen once. This specimen was unstimulated CD8+ T cells sorted from spleen or lymph node cells, taken before transplant. The source of this sequence is a human donor who was the organ donor for an intestinal transplant.

CDR3 sequence reads: CASSVSGGAHEQYF. CDR3 bases: TGTGCCAGCAGCGTATCAGGAGGGGCCCACGAGCAGTACTTC. The rearrangement joins TRBV9 to TRBJ2-7; D is perhaps TRBD2 (6 bases). The germline CDR1 and CDR2 sequences are SGDLS and YYNGEE. The CDR3 covers 14 residues. V lost 1 base, J lost 5 bases, and 13 bases lay in between.